This TCR beta chain was observed in a study of cytomegalovirus exposure and HLA in healthy donors. General observations from the study: Another analysis was done later, and it associated around 16,000 TCR beta sequences with HLA alleles at 0.05 false discovery rate. TCR beta V- and J-gene trimming was later associated with a missense DCLRE1C variant. Several of the most significant clusters appeared linked to common viral pathogens, based on a later analysis.

Vbeta (60) and Jbeta (13) primers were used in the PCR. TCRdb's table, derived via immunoSEQ multiplex PCR, lists solely in-frame clones and lacks some. The sample lists some 150,000 clones; 79% were seen once. Trimming took 5 bases from V and 5 from J, leaving 17 bases between them. Germline V gene sequence: CDR1 KGHSH, CDR2 LQKENI. This CDR3 is 15 amino acids long. Only a few counts were recorded for this clone. Its antigen is undetermined. This chain connects TRBV18 to TRBJ2-3; weak D call: TRBD2 (5 bases). The sequenced sample consisted of PBMCs. The TCR was taken from a man in his forties or fifties in good health and CMV-seropositive. CDR3 sequence: CASSSTPGSEDTQYF. The CDR3 nucleotides are TGTGCCAGCTCATCGACTCCGGGGTCGGAAGATACGCAGTATTTT.